Each of the 30 T cell receptor beta chains below was sequenced from the same sample in a study of tumor-infiltrating lymphocytes in oesophageal squamous cell carcinoma. TCRdb reprocessed the PCR reads via MiXCR and lists one record per CDR3 protein. The sample has 10,000 or so distinct CDR3 sequences, roughly 61% seen once. The sample comprised esophageal tumor tissue. These receptors came from a female donor with esophageal squamous cell carcinoma.

The chain carries TRBV6-1 and TRBJ1-5; D uncertain. The CDR3 totals 14 residues. Trimming cost V 5 bases and J 2 bases, with 10 bases left between them. Germline CDR1 is MNHNS and CDR2 is SASEGT. CDR3 nucleotides: TGTGCCAGCAGTCCGGGTCTTGGCAATCAGCCCCAGCATTTT. It codes for CASSPGLGNQPQHF.

Many counts were recorded for this clonotype. The V gene is TRBV2, the J gene TRBJ1-3; 9 bases align to TRBD1. V dropped 6 bases and J dropped 4; count of bases not matched to a gene: 4. The CDR3 extends over 14 amino acids. From germline, CDR1 is SNHLY and CDR2 FYNNEI. CDR3 in amino acids: CASRNRGRGNTIYF. As DNA, the CDR3 is TGTGCCAGCAGAAACAGGGGGCGAGGAAACACCATATATTTT.

V and J are TRBV6-2 or TRBV6-3 and TRBJ2-5, with D unclear. The DNA end favors TRBJ1-2, so the J call may be wrong. The CDR3 has 14 amino acids. The V gene's germline CDR1 is MNHEY and CDR2 SVGEGT. The chain's CDR3 is CASSTTRANYGYTF. The CDR3 DNA sequence: TGTGCCAGCAGTACGACAAGGGCAAACTATGGCTACACCTTC.

The chain employs TRBV28 and TRBJ1-2; D is possibly TRBD1 (5 bases). The CDR3 has 13 residues. CDR1 MDHEN and CDR2 SYDVKM come from the germline V gene. Trimming cost V 6 bases and J 4 bases, with 12 bases left between them. CDR3 nucleotide sequence: TGTGCCAGCAGGACCGGGACGCTCTATGGCTACACCTTC. Amino acid sequence: CASRTGTLYGYTF.

The CDR3, as DNA: TGTGCCAGCAGCTTAAAACTAGCGGGGGGTGAGCAGTTCTTC. It translates to CASSLKLAGGEQFF. The chain is built from TRBV11-3 and TRBJ2-1; 12 bases match TRBD2. CDR3 length equals 14 residues. Germline CDR1 is SGHNT and CDR2 is YENEEA. With 2 bases clipped from V and 9 bases from J, the junction kept 2 bases outside the gene matches.

The chain joins TRBV6-6 to TRBJ1-1, with TRBD1 matching over 9 bases. There are 14 residues in the CDR3. CDR1 and CDR2 (germline): MNHNY, SVGAGI (reference sequence). Trimming cost V 5 bases and J 4 bases; bases outside gene matches: 5. The CDR3 protein is CASSKRQGVTEAFF. The CDR3 DNA reads as TGTGCCAGCAGTAAACGACAGGGGGTCACTGAAGCTTTCTTT.

The genes are TRBV11-2 and TRBJ2-1; 9 bases fit TRBD2. The J call may be incorrect, as the DNA end agrees better with TRBJ2-7. There are 16 residues in the CDR3. The V gene's germline CDR1 is SGHAT and CDR2 FQNNGV. DNA for the CDR3: TGTGCCAGCAGCTTAGTTAGCGGGAGAATCCCCTACGAGCAGTACTTC. Its translation: CASSLVSGRIPYEQYF.

V is TRBV12-3 or TRBV12-4 and J is TRBJ2-3; D perhaps matches TRBD1 (7 bases). V lost 6 bases to trimming and J lost 2 bases, with 18 bases between them. The CDR3 spans 16 residues. CDR3 sequence (DNA): TGTGCCAGCAGCCTCCCGGAGGGGACAGTCACAGATACGCAGTATTTT. This sequence encodes CASSLPEGTVTDTQYF.

This clonotype was seen a handful of times. The J gene is TRBJ2-4, the V gene TRBV7-2; either TRBD1 or TRBD2 may fit D (6 bases each). CDR1 SGHTA and CDR2 FQGNSA come from the germline V gene. The V end lost 0 bases, the J end lost 13 bases, and 16 bases lay between the germline ends. This CDR3 contains 14 residues. CDR3 loop: CASSLAPRSGGQYF. CDR3 nucleotide sequence: TGTGCCAGCAGCTTAGCACCCCGTTCCGGGGGCCAGTACTTC.

A single count supports this clonotype. The rearrangement links TRBV5-4 to TRBJ2-1, with TRBD2 as a possible D gene (6 bases). This CDR3 is built from 15 residues. Trimming took 0 bases from V and 4 from J, leaving 11 bases between them. Germline-derived CDR1 and CDR2 are SGHNT and YYREEE (reference sequence). The CDR3 loop reads CASSLAEGRYNEQFF. For the CDR3, the DNA is TGTGCCAGCAGCTTGGCCGAAGGGAGGTACAATGAGCAGTTCTTC.

There are many counts of this clonotype. J is TRBJ1-2 and V is TRBV11-2; D gene unclear. Trimming took off 0 bases at V and 8 bases at J, with 13 bases between the two ends. The CDR3 extends over 14 amino acids. CDR1 SGHAT and CDR2 FQNNGV come from the germline V gene. The CDR3 nucleotides are TGTGCCAGCAGCTTAGACGGACCTCGGGCCGGCTACACCTTC. Its translation: CASSLDGPRAGYTF.

As DNA, the CDR3 is TGTGCCAGCAGCTGCCCCAGGGGACGTTGGGTGTTCTACAATGAGCAGTTCTTC. Its protein is CASSCPRGRWVFYNEQFF. V gene TRBV7-9 combines with J gene TRBJ2-1; TRBD1 might be the D (6 bases). CDR3 length: 18 residues. The germline V and J ends were trimmed by 4 bases and 3 bases, with 22 bases remaining between them. Looked up from germline, CDR1 is SEHNR and CDR2 is FQNEAQ (reference sequence).

CDR3 nucleotide sequence: TGTGCCAGCAGCTTAGCGCCTAGCGGGACTGCCTACAATGAGCAGTTCTTC. It translates to CASSLAPSGTAYNEQFF. The rearrangement uses TRBV7-2 and TRBJ2-1; 9 bases line up with TRBD2. J gave up 2 bases and V 0 bases, and 5 bases lay outside the gene matches. The germline V gene encodes CDR1 SGHTA and CDR2 FQGNSA. CDR3 length: 17 amino acids.

The chain uses TRBV7-6 and TRBJ2-6; D not resolved. Trimming took 1 base from V and 2 from J, leaving 9 bases between them. Germline V gene sequence: CDR1 SGHVS, CDR2 FNYEAQ. This CDR3 has 16 residues. This CDR3 reads CASSLEYKAGANVLTF. DNA of the CDR3: TGTGCCAGCAGCTTAGAGTACAAGGCTGGGGCCAACGTCCTGACTTTC. Supplemented by reference TRBV7-6 and TRBJ2-6, the full variable domain reads GAGVSQSPRYKVTKRGQDVALRCDPISGHVSLYWYRQALGQGPEFLTYFNYEAQQDKSGLPNDRFSAERPEGSISTLTIQRTEQRDSAMYRCASSLEYKAGANVLTFGAGSRLTVL.

V and J are TRBV7-6 and TRBJ2-3; 7 positions agree with TRBD1. Judging by the DNA end, TRBJ2-7 fits better; the J call may be wrong. The CDR3 contains 15 residues. The germline CDR1 and CDR2 sequences are SGHVS and FNYEAQ. The CDR3 sequence is CASSSFHRDSYEQYF. The CDR3 bases are TGTGCCAGCAGCAGTTTTCACCGGGACAGCTACGAGCAGTACTTC.

This clonotype was recorded once. The chain employs TRBV7-3 and TRBJ2-1; 7 bases align to TRBD1. Trimming at V came to 5 bases and at J to 2 bases, leaving 6 bases not matched to a gene. This CDR3 is built from 15 residues. CDR1 and CDR2 (germline): SGHTA, FQGTGA. CDR3 nucleotide sequence: TGTGCCAGCAGCCAGGGGCAGGGGGCCTACAATGAGCAGTTCTTC. Protein: CASSQGQGAYNEQFF.

This clonotype occurred a few times. The chain employs TRBV7-2 and TRBJ2-3; weak D call: TRBD2 (6 bases). The CDR3 is 14 residues long. V was cut by 9 bases and J by 0 bases, with 13 bases left in between. Per the germline V gene, CDR1 is SGHTA and CDR2 is FQGNSA. CDR3 in DNA: TGTGCCAGTTCCCGCGGGGCTAGCACAGATACGCAGTATTTT. This codes for CASSRGASTDTQYF. The full variable domain, rest sourced from reference TRBV7-2 and TRBJ2-3, is GAGVSQSPSNKVTEKGKDVELRCDPISGHTALYWYRQSLGQGLEFLIYFQGNSAPDKSGLPSDRFSAERTGGSVSTLTIQRTQQEDSAVYLCASSRGASTDTQYFGPGTRLTVL.

The chain uses TRBV18 and TRBJ2-5; D might be TRBD1 (6 bases). This CDR3 has 13 residues. Trimming removed 0 bases from V and 11 bases from J, with 13 bases in between. In germline, CDR1 is KGHSH, CDR2 LQKENI. The CDR3 reads CASSPPSNREQYF. The CDR3 DNA sequence: TGTGCCAGCTCACCACCATCTAACAGGGAGCAGTACTTC.

For this clonotype: Just one base apart from a much larger clone, this may be a read error. J is TRBJ2-6 and V is TRBV5-4; D remains ambiguous. The tail of the sequence fits TRBJ1-2 better, so the J call may be wrong. This CDR3 has 14 amino acids. Germline CDR1 reads SGHNT; CDR2 reads YYREEE (reference sequence). The CDR3 nucleotides read TGTGCCATCAGCTCGAACACCGGGCCCTGGAGATACACCTTC. Translation gives CAISSNTGPWRYTF.

Concerning this clonotype: This sequence may be a read error, since a much larger clone differs from it by one base. V gene TRBV7-6 combines with J gene TRBJ2-5; 12 nucleotides match TRBD2. The J call is uncertain, as TRBJ2-1 better fits the DNA end. Germline lookup yields CDR1 SGHVS and CDR2 FNYEAQ. CDR3 length: 18 amino acids. The CDR3 DNA reads as TGTGCCAGCAGCTTAGGGTGGCTAGCGGGAGGGCACAGGCAGGAGCAGTTCTTC. Translation: CASSLGWLAGGHRQEQFF.

The chain links TRBV7-8 to TRBJ2-1; the D is unclear. The DNA end lines up better with TRBJ2-3; the J call may be wrong. The CDR3 loop spans 14 amino acids. CDR1 is SGHVS, CDR2 FQNEAQ, per germline. DNA of the CDR3: TGTGCCAGCAGCCCCTCAGGACCCGCTTACGAGCAGTATTTT. Translated: CASSPSGPAYEQYF.

This sequence joins TRBV6-6 and TRBJ1-1, with a weak D call TRBD1 (5 bases). The CDR3 is 12 amino acids. Germline V gene lookup returns CDR1 MNHNY and CDR2 SVGAGI (reference sequence). The ends were cut back, 4 bases at V and 4 bases at J, with 7 bases in the middle. The CDR3, as DNA: TGTGCCAGCAGTTGGGGGACCACTGAAGCTTTCTTT. Protein sequence: CASSWGTTEAFF.

The chain carries TRBV7-4 and TRBJ2-1; 14 bases are a match to TRBD2. The J call is uncertain, as TRBJ2-5 better fits the DNA end. The length of the CDR3 is 17 residues. Germline V gene sequence: CDR1 SGHVT, CDR2 SQSDAQ. The CDR3 spells CASSLAGLAGVRETQYF. CDR3 DNA: TGTGCCAGCAGCTTAGCGGGACTAGCGGGAGTAAGGGAGACCCAGTACTTC.

V gene TRBV6-6 combines with J gene TRBJ2-3; the D is unclear. V shed 5 bases and J shed 0 bases, with 15 bases lying between them. The CDR3 length is 16 residues. Germline V gene sequence: CDR1 MNHNY, CDR2 SVGAGI (reference sequence). CDR3: CASSVNRVTSTDTQYF. The DNA of the CDR3 is TGTGCCAGCAGTGTCAATAGGGTTACTAGCACAGATACGCAGTATTTT.

The chain couples TRBV7-6 to TRBJ2-1, with TRBD2 matching over 7 bases. Germline V CDR1 and CDR2: SGHVS, FNYEAQ. V was clipped by 6 bases and J by 2 bases; unmatched bases: 7. The CDR3 has 15 residues. CDR3 nucleotides: TGTGCCAGCAGTCCTCCGGGGGGAACCTACAATGAGCAGTTCTTC. Its translation: CASSPPGGTYNEQFF. The variable domain in full, with the rest retrieved from reference TRBV7-6 and TRBJ2-1, is GAGVSQSPRYKVTKRGQDVALRCDPISGHVSLYWYRQALGQGPEFLTYFNYEAQQDKSGLPNDRFSAERPEGSISTLTIQRTEQRDSAMYRCASSPPGGTYNEQFFGPGTRLTVL.

Worth noting for this clonotype: Lacking the conserved final phenylalanine or tryptophan, this CDR3 likely reflects a read error. The DNA is omitted, as the CDR3 cannot be located on it reliably, and the CDR3 follows TCRdb's listing. This chain joins TRBV25-1 and TRBJ2-7; the listed D gene, TRBD2, was not tested against the DNA. The CDR3 region is 9 residues in length, termini included. The germline gives CDR1 MGHDK, CDR2 SYGVNS. This CDR3 reads CVRPVPVIL.

The chain links TRBV7-2 to TRBJ2-7; D may be TRBD2 (6 bases). With the DNA end fitting TRBJ2-5 better, the J assignment may be wrong. The CDR3 runs to 14 residues. Germline-derived CDR1 and CDR2 are SGHTA and FQGNSA. The chain's CDR3 is CASSPPLARETQYF. The CDR3 bases are TGTGCCAGCAGCCCCCCCCTAGCGCGGGAGACCCAGTACTTC.

The chain is built from TRBV7-8 and TRBJ2-7, with D uncertain. V was pared by 2 bases and J by 2 bases, with 13 bases between. The CDR3 contains 15 residues. Germline CDR1 reads SGHVS; CDR2 reads FQNEAQ. This CDR3 reads CASSLRPGRTYEQYF. The CDR3 DNA sequence: TGTGCCAGCAGCTTAAGGCCCGGCCGGACCTACGAGCAGTACTTC.

This chain uses TRBV7-2 with TRBJ2-4, with D possibly TRBD2 on 5 matching bases. TRBJ2-7 matches the DNA end more closely, so the J call is doubtful. Germline CDR1 SGHTA, CDR2 FQGNSA. CDR3 length: 15 residues. The CDR3 DNA sequence: TGTGCCAGCAGCTTAAGAGTCAGCGGAACTTACGAGCAGTACTTC. Amino acids: CASSLRVSGTYEQYF.

Relative to its sample, this clonotype is large. The chain recombines TRBV7-9 with TRBJ2-3; D not resolved. Trimming took off 0 bases at V and 7 bases at J, with 11 bases between the two ends. Germline V gene lookup returns CDR1 SEHNR and CDR2 FQNEAQ (reference sequence). CDR3 length equals 14 residues. This CDR3 is CASSLAPRSHTQYF. The CDR3 bases are TGTGCCAGCAGCTTAGCGCCCCGGAGTCATACGCAGTATTTT. Using reference TRBV7-9 and TRBJ2-3 for the parts outside the CDR3, the full variable domain is DTGVSQNPRHKITKRGQNVTFRCDPISEHNRLYWYRQTLGQGPEFLTYFQNEAQLEKSRLLSDRFSAERPKGSFSTLEIQRTEQGDSAMYLCASSLAPRSHTQYFGPGTRLTVL.